This is a list of T cell receptor beta chains from one sample in a study of blood T cell repertoires in COVID-19. The assay was immunoSEQ multiplex PCR, and TCRdb's table has in-frame clones only and misses some. The profile covers 50,000 to 75,000 clones, with around 82% appearing a single time and 13% to 15% taken by the ten largest. Material: peripheral blood. The source of these receptors is a man in his 60s with COVID-19, enrolled during active disease. Each CDR3 is given with its conserved first and last residue. A D gene is named only where the DNA matches it firmly. The size entry is marked missing in some rows and otherwise reads once, few, many or a size class.

V: TRBV6-5; D: NA; size: NA; J: TRBJ1-1; DNA: TGTGCCAGCAGCCAAGGAGTGTCTGGAGGGACTTTCTTT; CDR3: CASSQGVSGGTFF
V: TRBV2; D: TRBD2; size: NA; J: TRBJ2-5; DNA: TGTGCCAGCAAGGACGGACCGGGGCGGGAGAACGGAGAGACCCAGTACTTC; CDR3: CASKDGPGRENGETQYF
V: TRBV7-6; D: NA; size: NA; J: TRBJ1-5; DNA: TGTGTCAGCAGCTTAGCCCCAAGGGGGGGACAGCCCCAGCATTTT; CDR3: CVSSLAPRGGQPQHF
V: TRBV21-1; D: NA; size: NA; J: TRBJ1-5; DNA: TGTGCCAGCAGCAAAGAAGAGGCTCCGCGGGGCAATCAGCCCCAGCATTTT; CDR3: CASSKEEAPRGNQPQHF
V: TRBV19; D: TRBD1; size: NA; J: TRBJ1-6; DNA: TGTGCCAGTAGTAACCGGGACAGGGGTAATTCACCCCTCCACTTT; CDR3: CASSNRDRGNSPLHF
V: TRBV10-3; D: TRBD1; size: once; J: TRBJ1-6; DNA: TGTGCCATCAGTGAGGCAGGGGGCAATTCACCCCTCCACTTT; CDR3: CAISEAGGNSPLHF
V: TRBV20-1; D: NA; size: NA; J: TRBJ2-3; DNA: TGCAGTGCTAGTGGTGGGGGCGAGGGAACAGATACGCAGTATTTT; CDR3: CSASGGGEGTDTQYF
V: TRBV7-9; D: NA; size: NA; J: TRBJ1-1; DNA: TGTGCCAGCAGTTGGACCCAGGGAGAAGCTTTCTTT; CDR3: CASSWTQGEAFF
V: TRBV2; D: TRBD1; size: NA; J: TRBJ1-5; DNA: TGTGCCAGCAGTGGACAGGGGGGGCCCTTCCAGCCCCAGCATTTT; CDR3: CASSGQGGPFQPQHF
V: TRBV10-3; D: NA; size: NA; J: TRBJ1-1; DNA: TGTGCCATCAGGGACAGTGCGATTCGGGGCACTGAAGCTTTCTTT; CDR3: CAIRDSAIRGTEAFF
V: TRBV19; D: NA; size: NA; J: TRBJ1-3; DNA: TGTGCCAGTAGTATCAGGAGGGACTCTGGAAACACCATATATTTT; CDR3: CASSIRRDSGNTIYF
V: TRBV11-2; D: TRBD2; size: NA; J: TRBJ2-1; DNA: TGTGCCAGCAGCTTAAAGACTAGCGGGGCCAACAATGAGCAGTTCTTC; CDR3: CASSLKTSGANNEQFF
V: TRBV25-1; D: TRBD1; size: once; J: TRBJ1-5; DNA: TGTGCCAGCAGTGGAAGGACAGGGGAACACAATCAGCCCCAGCATTTT; CDR3: CASSGRTGEHNQPQHF
V: TRBV12-3/TRBV12-4; D: NA; size: NA; J: TRBJ1-2; DNA: TGTGCCAGCAGTTCCTTAACAGGGTACGGCTACACCTTC; CDR3: CASSSLTGYGYTF
V: TRBV27; D: NA; size: NA; J: TRBJ2-3; DNA: TGTGCCAGCAGTTTAACTCTAAGGGGGTGGGTCACAGATACGCAGTATTTT; CDR3: CASSLTLRGWVTDTQYF
V: TRBV6-5; D: NA; size: NA; J: TRBJ2-7; DNA: TGTGCCAGCAGTTACGGGGGGAATTCCTACGAGCAGTACTTC; CDR3: CASSYGGNSYEQYF
V: TRBV5-1; D: NA; size: NA; J: TRBJ2-5; DNA: TGCGCCAGCAGCTCCTTAGGAGGGGAAGAGACCCAGTACTTC; CDR3: CASSSLGGEETQYF
V: TRBV13; D: NA; size: NA; J: TRBJ1-3; DNA: TGTGCCAGCAGCAACAGAGATTACTCTGGAAACACCATATATTTT; CDR3: CASSNRDYSGNTIYF
V: TRBV6-6; D: TRBD2; size: NA; J: TRBJ2-5; DNA: TGTGCCAGCAGCCAGTCGGCGGGGGAGAGGGAGACCCAGTACTTC; CDR3: CASSQSAGERETQYF
V: TRBV24-1; D: TRBD1; size: NA; J: TRBJ2-2; DNA: TGTGCCACCAGTGATGTTTCAGGGGGCCGGGGCGGGGAGCTGTTTTTT; CDR3: CATSDVSGGRGGELFF
V: TRBV12-3/TRBV12-4; D: NA; size: once; J: TRBJ1-4; DNA: TGTGCCAGCAGGGGCACAATGAGTGAAAAACTGTTTTTT; CDR3: CASRGTMSEKLFF
V: TRBV3-1/TRBV3-2; D: TRBD1; size: few; J: TRBJ1-3; DNA: TGTGCCAGCAGCCTCTGGACAGGGGGCTCTGGAAACACCATATATTTT; CDR3: CASSLWTGGSGNTIYF
V: TRBV20-1; D: TRBD1; size: once; J: TRBJ2-2; DNA: TGCAGTGCAAGTCCCGGGACAGGGGGCACCGGGGAGCTGTTTTTT; CDR3: CSASPGTGGTGELFF
V: TRBV5-6; D: NA; size: NA; J: TRBJ1-2; DNA: TGTGCCAGCAGCACAACTACATTGGCCTATGGCTACACCTTC; CDR3: CASSTTTLAYGYTF
V: TRBV30; D: NA; size: NA; J: TRBJ1-2; DNA: TGTGCCTGCGCTAGGAGGGAGGGCTATGGCTACACCTTC; CDR3: CACARREGYGYTF
V: TRBV6-5; D: NA; size: NA; J: TRBJ1-5; DNA: TGTGCCAGCAGTCCCAGGGGATCCAATCAGCCCCAGCATTTT; CDR3: CASSPRGSNQPQHF
V: TRBV3-1/TRBV3-2; D: NA; size: NA; J: TRBJ2-6; DNA: TGTGCCAGCAGTTCCCAGGAGGGGGGGGCCAACGTCCTGACTTTC; CDR3: CASSSQEGGANVLTF
V: TRBV5-1; D: NA; size: once; J: TRBJ1-1; DNA: TGCGCCAGCAGCTTGAAACAGGACACTGAAGCTTTCTTT; CDR3: CASSLKQDTEAFF
V: TRBV28; D: NA; size: NA; J: TRBJ1-2; DNA: TGTGCCAGCACGACAGTCGGGGGGCTCGGAGGCTACACCTTC; CDR3: CASTTVGGLGGYTF
V: TRBV11-3; D: TRBD2; size: NA; J: TRBJ2-5; DNA: TGTGCCAGCAGTCCGACTAGCGGGAGGACCCAGTACTTC; CDR3: CASSPTSGRTQYF
V: TRBV6-6; D: TRBD1; size: NA; J: TRBJ2-2; DNA: TGTGCCTCAAACAAGGGACAGGGAGGATCTGGGGAGCTGTTTTTT; CDR3: CASNKGQGGSGELFF
V: TRBV6-5; D: NA; size: NA; J: TRBJ1-1; DNA: TGTGCCAGCAGTACCGAACACCATGAAGCTTTCTTT; CDR3: CASSTEHHEAFF
V: TRBV7-2; D: TRBD2; size: NA; J: TRBJ2-3; DNA: TGTGCCAGCAGTTTAGGACTAGCCGCAGATACGCAGTATTTT; CDR3: CASSLGLAADTQYF
V: TRBV19; D: NA; size: NA; J: TRBJ1-6; DNA: TGTGCCAGTAGCATCGAGGGGACAATCAATTCACCCCTCCACTTT; CDR3: CASSIEGTINSPLHF
V: TRBV4-1; D: NA; size: NA; J: TRBJ1-2; DNA: TGCGCCAGCAGTCCGCCTGGGAGCTATGGCTACACCTTC; CDR3: CASSPPGSYGYTF
V: TRBV5-1; D: TRBD1; size: few; J: TRBJ2-5; DNA: TGCGCCAGCAGCTTGAGGACAGGGGGCTCAGAGACCCAGTACTTC; CDR3: CASSLRTGGSETQYF
V: TRBV12-3/TRBV12-4; D: TRBD1; size: NA; J: TRBJ1-2; DNA: TGTGCCAGCAGTTTGGACAGGGTACGGGGCTACACCTTC; CDR3: CASSLDRVRGYTF
V: TRBV29-1; D: TRBD2; size: NA; J: TRBJ2-7; DNA: TGCAGCATCCTAGCGGGAGATTCCTACGAGCAGTACTTC; CDR3: CSILAGDSYEQYF
V: TRBV7-9; D: NA; size: few; J: TRBJ2-7; DNA: TGTGCCAGCAGCTTCCCTTTTGACAGTACCTACGAGCAGTACTTC; CDR3: CASSFPFDSTYEQYF
V: TRBV15; D: NA; size: NA; J: TRBJ2-5; DNA: TGTGCCACCAGCCGCGGCGCAGTTCAAGAGACCCAGTACTTC; CDR3: CATSRGAVQETQYF
V: TRBV7-9; D: TRBD1; size: NA; J: TRBJ1-1; DNA: TGTGCCAGCAGCCACAAAACAGGGGGCAGAGCTTTCTTT; CDR3: CASSHKTGGRAFF
V: TRBV7-6; D: TRBD2; size: NA; J: TRBJ2-7; DNA: TGTGCCAGCAGCTTACTAGCGGAGGCCTACGAGCAGTACTTC; CDR3: CASSLLAEAYEQYF
V: TRBV5-1; D: NA; size: NA; J: TRBJ2-5; DNA: TGCGCCAGCAGCTTGATTCCGACAGGTTCGCAAGAGACCCAGTACTTC; CDR3: CASSLIPTGSQETQYF
V: TRBV4-1; D: TRBD2; size: NA; J: TRBJ2-5; DNA: TGCGCCAGCAGCCAGGGGACTAGCGGGGGAGCACAAGAGACCCAGTACTTC; CDR3: CASSQGTSGGAQETQYF
V: TRBV10-3; D: TRBD2; size: NA; J: TRBJ2-4; DNA: TGTGCCATCAGTAAAACACTAGCGGGAGACAGTTTGGGCATTCAGTACTTC; CDR3: CAISKTLAGDSLGIQYF
V: TRBV3-1/TRBV3-2; D: NA; size: NA; J: TRBJ2-7; DNA: TGTGCCAGCAGCCCACAGCTCGGGATCTTCTACGAGCAGTACTTC; CDR3: CASSPQLGIFYEQYF
V: TRBV27; D: TRBD1; size: NA; J: TRBJ1-5; DNA: TGTGCCAGCAGTCCGCTGGACAGGGGGCAGCCCCAGCATTTT; CDR3: CASSPLDRGQPQHF
V: TRBV4-2; D: TRBD2; size: NA; J: TRBJ2-1; DNA: TGTGCCAGCAGCGTGAGCGGGGGAGGCTACAATGAGCAGTTCTTC; CDR3: CASSVSGGGYNEQFF
V: TRBV2; D: NA; size: NA; J: TRBJ2-5; DNA: TGTGCCAGCAAGACCACTAGAGCTCAAGAGACCCAGTACTTC; CDR3: CASKTTRAQETQYF
V: TRBV7-9; D: NA; size: NA; J: TRBJ2-5; DNA: TGTGCCAGCAGCTTTTCCGGGACACGGCAAGAGACCCAGTACTTC; CDR3: CASSFSGTRQETQYF
V: TRBV10-2; D: TRBD1; size: few; J: TRBJ1-2; DNA: TGCGCCAGCAGTGAAGCAGGGGGAGGCTACACCTTC; CDR3: CASSEAGGGYTF
V: TRBV9; D: NA; size: NA; J: TRBJ2-1; DNA: TGTGCCAGCAGCGTGAGCCGCACAGGGAATCATGAGCAGTTCTTC; CDR3: CASSVSRTGNHEQFF